These 6 T cell receptor beta chains were sequenced from one sample in a study of blood T cell repertoires in COVID-19. Profiled with immunoSEQ multiplex PCR; TCRdb holds only in-frame clones, not every one. There are under 250,000 clones in the sample; 86% occur only once, and over 9% lies in the top ten. Sequenced material: peripheral blood. The receptors originated from a man aged 80 or over with acute or convalescent COVID-19.

CDR3 nucleotides: TGTGCCAGCTCACTGCAGGGTTTGGGCAATCAGCCCCAGCATTTT. Its protein is CASSLQGLGNQPQHF. The chain employs TRBV18 and TRBJ1-5; tentative D call: TRBD1 (5 bases). The CDR3 consists of 15 residues. The V gene's germline CDR1 is KGHSH and CDR2 LQKENI. Trimming pared 4 bases from V and 2 bases from J, leaving 12 bases between.

V and J are TRBV7-9 and TRBJ2-3, with 10 bases fitting TRBD2. The germline V gene encodes CDR1 SEHNR and CDR2 FQNEAQ (reference sequence). J gave up 0 bases and V 5 bases, and 5 bases lay outside the gene matches. The CDR3 loop spans 16 amino acids. The CDR3 bases are TGTGCCAGCAGCCGGAGTAGCGGGGGGAGCACAGATACGCAGTATTTT. It codes for CASSRSSGGSTDTQYF.

V is TRBV2 and J is TRBJ1-2; TRBD1 aligns across 10 bases. V shed 7 bases and J 8 bases; nucleotides not matched to a gene: 13. This CDR3 has 15 amino acids. Germline V gives CDR1 SNHLY, CDR2 FYNNEI. In nucleotides, the CDR3 is TGTGCCAGCAAACTTACCGGGACAGGGGTTGGAGGCTACACCTTC. This codes for CASKLTGTGVGGYTF.

The chain recombines TRBV6-1 with TRBJ1-5; D remains ambiguous. This CDR3 comprises 16 residues. V lost 2 bases and J 0 bases, leaving 11 bases between the germline ends. The germline V gene encodes CDR1 MNHNS and CDR2 SASEGT. CDR3 in amino acids: CASSELQSYSNQPQHF. In nucleotides, the CDR3 is TGTGCCAGCAGTGAATTACAGTCATATAGCAATCAGCCCCAGCATTTT.

CDR3 sequence (DNA): TGCAGCGCCGGGAACACTGAAGCTTTCTTT. Its protein is CSAGNTEAFF. The chain links TRBV29-1 to TRBJ1-1; no definite D call. Deletions cut 7 bases from V and 1 base from J, with 4 bases between. There are 10 residues in the CDR3. CDR1 and CDR2 from the germline V gene are SQVTM and ANQGSEA.

The count of this clone is one. This chain connects TRBV5-1 to TRBJ2-4; 9 nucleotides agree with TRBD2. The V gene's germline CDR1 is SGHRS and CDR2 YFSETQ. This CDR3 has 19 residues. The V segment lost 0 bases and the J segment 4 bases; nucleotides outside the gene matches: 14. The CDR3: CASSLDGSGSAVQKNIQYF. In DNA form, the CDR3 reads TGCGCCAGCAGCTTGGATGGTAGCGGGAGTGCGGTCCAGAAAAACATTCAGTACTTC.